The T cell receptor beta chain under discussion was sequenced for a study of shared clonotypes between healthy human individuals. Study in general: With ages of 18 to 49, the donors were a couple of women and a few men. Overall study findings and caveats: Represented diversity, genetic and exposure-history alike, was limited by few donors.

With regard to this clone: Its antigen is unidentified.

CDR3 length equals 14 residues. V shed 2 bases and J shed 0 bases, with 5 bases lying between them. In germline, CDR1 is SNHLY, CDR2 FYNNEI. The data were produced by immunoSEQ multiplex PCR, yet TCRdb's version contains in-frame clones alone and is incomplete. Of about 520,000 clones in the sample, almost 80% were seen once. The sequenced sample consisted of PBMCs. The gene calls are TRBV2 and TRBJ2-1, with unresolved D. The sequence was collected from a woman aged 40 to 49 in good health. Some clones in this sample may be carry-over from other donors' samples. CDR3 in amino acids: CASSELSSYNEQFF. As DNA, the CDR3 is TGTGCCAGCAGTGAACTGAGCTCCTACAATGAGCAGTTCTTC.